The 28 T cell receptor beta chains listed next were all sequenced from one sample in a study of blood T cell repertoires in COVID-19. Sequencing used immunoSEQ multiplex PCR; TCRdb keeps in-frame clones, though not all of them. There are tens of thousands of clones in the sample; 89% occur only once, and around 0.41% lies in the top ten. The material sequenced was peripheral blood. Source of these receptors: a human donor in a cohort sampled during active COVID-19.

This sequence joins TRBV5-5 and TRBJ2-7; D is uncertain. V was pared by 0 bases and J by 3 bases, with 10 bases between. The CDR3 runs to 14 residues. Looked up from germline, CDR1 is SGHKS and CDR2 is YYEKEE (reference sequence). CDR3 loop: CASSLGRVNYEQYF. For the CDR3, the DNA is TGTGCCAGCAGCTTGGGACGGGTAAACTACGAGCAGTACTTC.

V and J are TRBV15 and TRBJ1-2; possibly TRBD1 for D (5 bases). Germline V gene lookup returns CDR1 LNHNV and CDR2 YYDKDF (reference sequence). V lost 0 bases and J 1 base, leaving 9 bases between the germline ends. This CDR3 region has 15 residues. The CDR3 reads CATSRDGASNYGYTF. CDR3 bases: TGTGCCACCAGCAGAGATGGGGCCAGTAACTATGGCTACACCTTC. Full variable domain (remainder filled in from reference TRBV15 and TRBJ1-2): DAMVIQNPRYQVTQFGKPVTLSCSQTLNHNVMYWYQQKSSQAPKLLFHYYDKDFNNEADTPDNFQSRRPNTSFCFLDIRSPGLGDTAMYLCATSRDGASNYGYTFGSGTRLTVV.

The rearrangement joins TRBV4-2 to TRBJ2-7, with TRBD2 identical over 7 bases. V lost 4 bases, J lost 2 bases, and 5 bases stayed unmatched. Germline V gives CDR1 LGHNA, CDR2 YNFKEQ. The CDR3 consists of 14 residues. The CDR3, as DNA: TGTGCCAGCAGCCCGGGGGGAGGGACCTACGAGCAGTACTTC. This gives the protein CASSPGGGTYEQYF.

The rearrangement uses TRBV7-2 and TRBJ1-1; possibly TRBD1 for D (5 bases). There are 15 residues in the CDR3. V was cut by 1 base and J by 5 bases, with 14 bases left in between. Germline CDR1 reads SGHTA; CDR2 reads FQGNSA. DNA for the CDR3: TGTGCCAGCAGCTTAGAGTCCGCCCGGGGGACTGAAGCTTTCTTT. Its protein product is CASSLESARGTEAFF.

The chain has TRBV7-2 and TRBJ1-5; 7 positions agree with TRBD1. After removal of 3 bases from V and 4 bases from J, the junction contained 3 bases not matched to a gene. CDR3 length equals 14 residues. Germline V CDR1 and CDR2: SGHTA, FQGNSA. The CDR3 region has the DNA TGTGCCAGCAGCTTGGTACAGGGGAATCAGCCCCAGCATTTT. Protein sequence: CASSLVQGNQPQHF.

The CDR3 sequence is CASSFEGSPPLHF. CDR3 DNA sequence: TGTGCCAGCAGTTTTGAGGGTAGCCCACCCCTCCACTTT. The chain has TRBV12-3 or TRBV12-4 and TRBJ1-6; D not resolved. Trimming took off 3 bases at V and 11 bases at J, with 11 bases between the two ends. There are 13 residues in the CDR3.

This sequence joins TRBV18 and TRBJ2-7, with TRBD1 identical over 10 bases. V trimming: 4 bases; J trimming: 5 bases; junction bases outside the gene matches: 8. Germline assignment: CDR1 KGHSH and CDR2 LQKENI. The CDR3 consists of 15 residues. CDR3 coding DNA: TGTGCCAGCTCACGGACCGGGACAGGGGCAGACGAGCAGTACTTC. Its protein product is CASSRTGTGADEQYF.

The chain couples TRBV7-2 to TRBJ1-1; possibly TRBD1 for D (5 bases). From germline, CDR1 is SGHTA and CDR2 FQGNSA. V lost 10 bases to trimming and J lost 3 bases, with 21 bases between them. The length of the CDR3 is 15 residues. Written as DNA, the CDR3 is TGTGCCATCTCGCCGCTTCAGGGTGGGGACACTGAAGCTTTCTTT. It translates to CAISPLQGGDTEAFF.

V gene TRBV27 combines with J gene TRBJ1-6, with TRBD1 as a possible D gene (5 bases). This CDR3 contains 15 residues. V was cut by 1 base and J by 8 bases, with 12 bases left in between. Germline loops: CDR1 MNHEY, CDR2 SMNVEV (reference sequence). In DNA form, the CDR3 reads TGTGCCAGCAGTTTATATCAGGGATCGGATTCACCCCTCCACTTT. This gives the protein CASSLYQGSDSPLHF.

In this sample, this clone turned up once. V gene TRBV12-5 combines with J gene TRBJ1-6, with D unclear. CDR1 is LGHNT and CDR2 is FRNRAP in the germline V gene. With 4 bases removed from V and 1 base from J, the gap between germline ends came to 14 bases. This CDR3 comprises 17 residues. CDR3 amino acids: CASGSSPGLSYNSPLHF. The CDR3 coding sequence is TGTGCTAGTGGTTCATCCCCCGGTTTGTCCTATAATTCACCCCTCCACTTT.

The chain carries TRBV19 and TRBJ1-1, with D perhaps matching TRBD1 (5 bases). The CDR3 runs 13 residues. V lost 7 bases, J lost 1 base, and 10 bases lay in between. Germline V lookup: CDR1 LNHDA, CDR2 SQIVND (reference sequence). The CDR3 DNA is TGTGCCAGTACCCCAGGGAAGAACACTGAAGCTTTCTTT. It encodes CASTPGKNTEAFF.

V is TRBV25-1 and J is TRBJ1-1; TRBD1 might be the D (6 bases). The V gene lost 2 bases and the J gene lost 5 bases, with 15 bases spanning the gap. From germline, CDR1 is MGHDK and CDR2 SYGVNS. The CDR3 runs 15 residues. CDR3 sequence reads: CASSENWQGNTEAFF. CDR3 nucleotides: TGTGCCAGCAGTGAAAATTGGCAGGGGAATACTGAAGCTTTCTTT. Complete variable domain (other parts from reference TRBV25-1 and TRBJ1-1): EADIYQTPRYLVIGTGKKITLECSQTMGHDKMYWYQQDPGMELHLIHYSYGVNSTEKGDLSSESTVSRIRTEHFPLTLESARPSHTSQYLCASSENWQGNTEAFFGQGTRLTVV.

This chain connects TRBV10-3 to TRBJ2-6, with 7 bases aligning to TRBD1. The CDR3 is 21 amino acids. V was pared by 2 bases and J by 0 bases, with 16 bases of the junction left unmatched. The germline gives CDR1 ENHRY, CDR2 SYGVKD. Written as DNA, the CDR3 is TGTGCCATCAGTGAGACAACAGGGGTGAAAGCCGTGGGCTCTGGGGCCAACGTCCTGACTTTC. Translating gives CAISETTGVKAVGSGANVLTF.

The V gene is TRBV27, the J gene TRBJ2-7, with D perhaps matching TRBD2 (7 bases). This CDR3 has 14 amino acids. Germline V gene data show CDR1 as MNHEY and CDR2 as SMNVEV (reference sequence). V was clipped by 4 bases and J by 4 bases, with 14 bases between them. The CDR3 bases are TGTGCCAGCAGTTGGGGAGGGGGAAATTACGAGCAGTACTTC. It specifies CASSWGGGNYEQYF.

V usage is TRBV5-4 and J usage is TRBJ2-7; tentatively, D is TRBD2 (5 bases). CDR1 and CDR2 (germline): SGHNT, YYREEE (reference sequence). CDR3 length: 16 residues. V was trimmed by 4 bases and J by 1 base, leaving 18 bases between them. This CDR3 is CASSPSASPFSYEQYF. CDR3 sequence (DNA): TGTGCCAGCAGCCCTTCGGCTAGCCCGTTTTCCTACGAGCAGTACTTC.

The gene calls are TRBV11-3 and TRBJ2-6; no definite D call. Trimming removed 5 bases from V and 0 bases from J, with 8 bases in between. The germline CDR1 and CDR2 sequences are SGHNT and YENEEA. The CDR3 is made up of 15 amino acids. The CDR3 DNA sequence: TGTGCCAGCAGCCCGGGTCTCTCTGGGGCCAACGTCCTGACTTTC. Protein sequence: CASSPGLSGANVLTF.

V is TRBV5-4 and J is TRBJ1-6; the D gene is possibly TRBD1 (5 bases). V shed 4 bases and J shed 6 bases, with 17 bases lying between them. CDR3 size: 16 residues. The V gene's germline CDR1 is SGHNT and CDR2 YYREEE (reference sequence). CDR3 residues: CASSTGTSAPNSPLHF. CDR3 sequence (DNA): TGTGCCAGCAGCACGGGGACTTCAGCCCCTAATTCACCCCTCCACTTT.

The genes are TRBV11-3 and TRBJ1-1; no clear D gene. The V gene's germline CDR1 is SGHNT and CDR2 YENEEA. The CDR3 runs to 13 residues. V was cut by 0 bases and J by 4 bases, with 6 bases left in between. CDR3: CASSLERGTEAFF. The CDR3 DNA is TGTGCCAGCAGCTTAGAACGGGGCACTGAAGCTTTCTTT. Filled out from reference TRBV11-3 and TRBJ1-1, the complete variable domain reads EAGVVQSPRYKIIEKKQPVAFWCNPISGHNTLYWYLQNLGQGPELLIRYENEEAVDDSQLPKDRFSAERLKGVDSTLKIQPAELGDSAVYLCASSLERGTEAFFGQGTRLTVV.

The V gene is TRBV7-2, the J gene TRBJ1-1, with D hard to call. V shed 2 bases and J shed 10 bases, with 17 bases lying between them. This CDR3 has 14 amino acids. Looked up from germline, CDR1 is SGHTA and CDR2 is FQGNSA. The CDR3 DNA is TGTGCCAGCAGCTTAAGTGTGTCCCCAGCAGGAGCTTTCTTT. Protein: CASSLSVSPAGAFF.

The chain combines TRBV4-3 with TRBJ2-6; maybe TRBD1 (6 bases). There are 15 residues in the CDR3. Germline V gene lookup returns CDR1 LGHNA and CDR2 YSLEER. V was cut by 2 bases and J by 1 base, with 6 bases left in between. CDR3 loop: CASSQQGSGANVLTF. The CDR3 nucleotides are TGCGCCAGCAGCCAACAGGGGTCTGGGGCCAACGTCCTGACTTTC.

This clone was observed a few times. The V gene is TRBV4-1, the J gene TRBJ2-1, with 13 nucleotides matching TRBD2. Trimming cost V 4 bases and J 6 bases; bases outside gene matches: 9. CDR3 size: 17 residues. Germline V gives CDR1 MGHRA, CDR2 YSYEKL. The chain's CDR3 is CASSLHGTSGVGNEQFF. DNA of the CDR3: TGCGCCAGCAGCCTACACGGGACTAGCGGGGTGGGCAATGAGCAGTTCTTC.

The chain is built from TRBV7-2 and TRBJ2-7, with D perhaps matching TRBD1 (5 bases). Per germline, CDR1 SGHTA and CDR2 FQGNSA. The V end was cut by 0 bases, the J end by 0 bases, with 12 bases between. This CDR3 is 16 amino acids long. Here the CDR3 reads CASSLASGQVSYEQYF. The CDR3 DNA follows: TGTGCCAGCAGCTTAGCGTCCGGACAAGTCTCCTACGAGCAGTACTTC. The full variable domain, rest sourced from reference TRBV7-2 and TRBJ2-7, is GAGVSQSPSNKVTEKGKDVELRCDPISGHTALYWYRQSLGQGLEFLIYFQGNSAPDKSGLPSDRFSAERTGGSVSTLTIQRTQQEDSAVYLCASSLASGQVSYEQYFGPGTRLTVT.

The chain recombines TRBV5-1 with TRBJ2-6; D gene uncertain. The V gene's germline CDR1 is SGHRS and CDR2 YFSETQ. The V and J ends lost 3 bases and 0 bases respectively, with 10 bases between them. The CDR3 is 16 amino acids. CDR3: CASSYSPFSGANVLTF. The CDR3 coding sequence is TGCGCCAGCAGCTATTCCCCCTTCTCTGGGGCCAACGTCCTGACTTTC.

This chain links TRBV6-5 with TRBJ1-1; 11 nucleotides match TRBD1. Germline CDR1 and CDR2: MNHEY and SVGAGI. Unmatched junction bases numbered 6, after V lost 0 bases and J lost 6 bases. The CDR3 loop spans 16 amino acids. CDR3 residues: CASSYSSGQGAPEAFF. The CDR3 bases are TGTGCCAGCAGTTACTCGAGCGGACAGGGGGCCCCTGAAGCTTTCTTT.

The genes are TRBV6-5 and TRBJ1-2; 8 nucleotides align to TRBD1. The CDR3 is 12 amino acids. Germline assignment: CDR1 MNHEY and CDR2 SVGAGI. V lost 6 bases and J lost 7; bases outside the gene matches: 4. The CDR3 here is CASSPTGGGYTF. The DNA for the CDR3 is TGTGCCAGCAGCCCAACAGGGGGTGGCTACACCTTC.

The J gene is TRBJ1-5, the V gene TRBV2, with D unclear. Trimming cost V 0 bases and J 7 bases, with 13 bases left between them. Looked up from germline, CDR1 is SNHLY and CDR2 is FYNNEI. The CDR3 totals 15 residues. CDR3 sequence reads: CASSEAEGDNQPQHF. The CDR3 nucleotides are TGTGCCAGCAGTGAAGCGGAGGGCGATAACCAGCCCCAGCATTTT.

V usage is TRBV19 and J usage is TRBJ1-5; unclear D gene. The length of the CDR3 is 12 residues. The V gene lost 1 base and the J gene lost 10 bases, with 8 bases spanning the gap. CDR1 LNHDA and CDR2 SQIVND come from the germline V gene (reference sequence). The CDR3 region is CASSIAEGPQHF. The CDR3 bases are TGTGCCAGTAGTATAGCGGAGGGACCCCAGCATTTT.

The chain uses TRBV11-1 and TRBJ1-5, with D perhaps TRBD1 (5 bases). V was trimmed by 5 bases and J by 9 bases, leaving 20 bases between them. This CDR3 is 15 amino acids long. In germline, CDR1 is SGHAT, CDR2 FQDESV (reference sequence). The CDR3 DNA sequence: TGTGCCAGCAGCGGGGGGACGAAGTCTACGGGGCCCCAGCATTTT. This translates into CASSGGTKSTGPQHF.